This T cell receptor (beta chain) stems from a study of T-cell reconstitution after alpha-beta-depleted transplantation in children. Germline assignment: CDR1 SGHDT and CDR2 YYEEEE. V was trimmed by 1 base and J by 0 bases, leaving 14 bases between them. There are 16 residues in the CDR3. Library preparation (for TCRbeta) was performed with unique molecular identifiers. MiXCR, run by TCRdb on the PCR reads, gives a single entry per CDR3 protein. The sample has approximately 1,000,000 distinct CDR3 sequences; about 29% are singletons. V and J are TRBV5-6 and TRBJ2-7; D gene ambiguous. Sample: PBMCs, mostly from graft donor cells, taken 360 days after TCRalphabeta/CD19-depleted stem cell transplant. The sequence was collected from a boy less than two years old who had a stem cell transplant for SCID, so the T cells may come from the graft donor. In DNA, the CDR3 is TGTGCCAGCAGCTTGTCTTGGGTTATCAGCTCCTACGAGCAGTACTTC. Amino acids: CASSLSWVISSYEQYF. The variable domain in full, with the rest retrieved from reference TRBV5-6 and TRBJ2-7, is DAGVTQSPTHLIKTRGQQVTLRCSPKSGHDTVSWYQQALGQGPQFIFQYYEEEERQRGNFPDRFSGHQFPNYSSELNVNALLLGDSALYLCASSLSWVISSYEQYFGPGTRLTVT.